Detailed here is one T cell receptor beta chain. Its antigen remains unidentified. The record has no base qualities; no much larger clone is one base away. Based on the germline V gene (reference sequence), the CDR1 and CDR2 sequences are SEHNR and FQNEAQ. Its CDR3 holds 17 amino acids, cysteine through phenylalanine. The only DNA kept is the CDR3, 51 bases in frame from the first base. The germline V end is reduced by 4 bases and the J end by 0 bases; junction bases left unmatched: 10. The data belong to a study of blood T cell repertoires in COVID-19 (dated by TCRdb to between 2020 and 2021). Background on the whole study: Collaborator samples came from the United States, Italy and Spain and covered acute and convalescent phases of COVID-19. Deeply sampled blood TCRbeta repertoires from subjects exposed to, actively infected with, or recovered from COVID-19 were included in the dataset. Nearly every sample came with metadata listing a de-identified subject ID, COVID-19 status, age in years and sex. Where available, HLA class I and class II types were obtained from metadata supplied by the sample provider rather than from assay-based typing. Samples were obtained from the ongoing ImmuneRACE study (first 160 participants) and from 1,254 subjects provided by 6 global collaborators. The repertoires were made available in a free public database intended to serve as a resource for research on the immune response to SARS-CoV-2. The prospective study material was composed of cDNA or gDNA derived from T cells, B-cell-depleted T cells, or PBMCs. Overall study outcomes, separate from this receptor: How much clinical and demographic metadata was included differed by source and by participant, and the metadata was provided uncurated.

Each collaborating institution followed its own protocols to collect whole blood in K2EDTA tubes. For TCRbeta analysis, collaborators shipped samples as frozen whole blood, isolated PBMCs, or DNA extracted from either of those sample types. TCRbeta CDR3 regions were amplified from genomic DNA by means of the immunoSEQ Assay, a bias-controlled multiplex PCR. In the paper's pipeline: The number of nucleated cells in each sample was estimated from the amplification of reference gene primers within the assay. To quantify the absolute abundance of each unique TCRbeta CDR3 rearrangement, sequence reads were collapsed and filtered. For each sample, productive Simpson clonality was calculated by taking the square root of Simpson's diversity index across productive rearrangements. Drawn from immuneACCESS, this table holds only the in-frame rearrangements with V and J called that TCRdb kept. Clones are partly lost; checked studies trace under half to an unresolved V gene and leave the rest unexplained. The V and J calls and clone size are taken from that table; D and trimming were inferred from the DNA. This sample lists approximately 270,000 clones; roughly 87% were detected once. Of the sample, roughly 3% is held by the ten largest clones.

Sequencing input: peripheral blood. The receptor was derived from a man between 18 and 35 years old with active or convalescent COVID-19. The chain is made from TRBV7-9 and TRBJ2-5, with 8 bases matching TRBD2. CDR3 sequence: CASSSVLLAAYQETQYF. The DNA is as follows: TGTGCCAGCAGCTCCGTATTACTAGCGGCGTACCAAGAGACCCAGTACTTC.